This T cell receptor (beta chain) comes out of a study of cytomegalovirus exposure and HLA in healthy donors (TCRdb year 2017). The study in broad terms: An earlier analysis of about 560 of the donors reported roughly 300 Gb of sequence data and around 120 million unique TCR beta sequences obtained from some 200 million T cells. In addition to the first cohort of approximately 650 subjects, a separate validation cohort of 100 to 150 different subjects was used. Rather than drawing on any new phenotypic data, the later analysis identified candidate immune exposures from TCR beta sequences and the way those sequences occurred across donors. HLA typing covered class I and class II loci at four-digit resolution. The aim of the study was to test whether cataloging public T cell receptors could identify signatures of past pathogen exposure. On average, 235,054 unique TCR beta nucleotide sequences were sequenced per donor among 350 to 400 genotyped donors of the cohort, with 15% to 20% of those sequences being non-productive. Approximately 310 gigabases of sequencing data and about 92 million unique TCR sequences made up an early release that covered several hundred HLA-typed donors. The T cell repertoires of about 700 subjects were profiled by immunosequencing and related to cytomegalovirus serostatus. All discovery cohort repertoires had been generated on a single sequencing platform. Typing coverage varied by locus: about 629-630 donors for A, B, C, DRB1 and DQB1; about 520 for DQA1; around 570 for DPA1; approximately 450 for DPB1. To study patterns of TCR occurrence, a later analysis re-analyzed previously published TCR beta repertoires from 700 or so donors and added high-resolution HLA genotyping. An earlier analysis of 500 to 750 of the donors applied high-throughput TCR beta sequencing to assess whether each TCR beta V gene segment acted as functional or pseudogenic. Genome-wide SNP genotypes for about 65% of the roughly 670 donors were used in a later genetic analysis, which treated that subset as a discovery cohort. The genetic ancestry cluster associated with self-reported Caucasian donors included 80% to 90% of the roughly 400 genotyped donors. Donor age, sex, ethnicity and CMV serostatus were compiled together with the repertoire data. To predict cytomegalovirus infection status, the study combined high-throughput TCR immunosequencing, statistical association of individual TCRs with disease status, and machine learning. Roughly five DR-DQ haplotypes were handled as single units for association and clustering, since linkage in the cohort was strong. Study-level results and caveats: According to a later analysis, parvovirus B19, influenza, CMV and Epstein-Barr virus appeared linked to several top co-occurrence clusters. The only immune exposure information available for the cohort was CMV serostatus. Broadly in line with IMGT annotations, most TCR beta V segments showed up in productive rearrangements about 90% or about 30% of the time in an earlier analysis of several hundred of the donors. Presence/absence analyses assumed roughly uniform sequencing depth across donors, an assumption that may not hold. Because HLA typing was unavailable for some donors at each locus, only the typed subset was used in association tests. A later analysis found that HLA-associated TCR beta chains were more clonally expanded and had lower generation probabilities than equally common non-associated chains. In this cohort, only TCR beta chains were sequenced, and detectable features were limited by the absence of alpha or paired-chain data. A later analysis found that TCR association rates varied across HLA loci, with DRB1 alleles showing the most associated TCRs and HLA-C alleles the fewest. The authors suggested that the approach could potentially be generalized to other disease states and immunological phenotypes. The classifier was reported to diagnose cytomegalovirus status with high specificity and sensitivity in both the original cohort and the validation cohort. The study listed 150 to 200 TCR beta chains as associated with cytomegalovirus. A group of highly shared sequence variants was considered likely to be a technical artifact of the sequencing pipeline. Some IMGT-functional V segments, including TRBV6-2 and TRBV6-3, could not be told apart with the 87-base-pair reads, so those segments were excluded. The earlier analysis of 450 to 700 of the donors excluded approximately 15 rarely observed V segments, including chromosome 9 orphons, because counts were too low. Specific HLA alleles were associated with over 15,000 TCR beta sequences at a false discovery rate of 0.05 in a later analysis. An association between a missense DCLRE1C variant and V-gene and J-gene trimming of TCR beta chains was found in a later genetic analysis and replicated in an independent cohort. A further reported finding was that TCR beta sequences accurately predicted the HLA-A and HLA-B alleles for most subjects in the first cohort. Assigning TCR associations to individual alleles was difficult when HLA alleles, especially DR and DQ, strongly co-occurred. According to a later analysis, most CMV-associated TCR beta chains appeared to be HLA-restricted, and the HLA associations seemed to be driven largely by CMV exposure. Correlated functional status among segregating V segments might reflect linkage disequilibrium, but an unknown experimental factor could not be ruled out. Across donors, most TCR sequences were observed very rarely, whereas some public TCRs were present in many individuals. In vitro tests confirmed that three of the cytomegalovirus-associated TCR beta chains recognize cytomegalovirus antigens. Compared with the approximately 710-donor mean, donors in an Asian-associated ancestry cluster had fewer N-insertions in productive TCRs, according to a later genetic analysis.

Library creation used the immunoSEQ multiplex PCR assay. For the multiplex PCR, a mixture combining 60 forward primers for TCR Vbeta segments and 13 reverse primers for TCR Jbeta segments was used. Amplification of the CDR3 region of rearranged TCR beta genes was performed with a multiplex PCR assay on genomic DNA. The Illumina HiSeq System was used to sequence the amplified TCR beta libraries as 87-base-pair reads. As for the original processing: A later analysis counted approximately 76 million unique TCR beta chains across the roughly 700 repertoires, and 9.5 million to 11 million of these chains were shared by at least two donors. Raw reads were error-corrected and collapsed into unique sequences by a nearest-neighbor algorithm in which closely related sequences were merged to remove PCR and sequencing errors. To assign V, D and J gene segments, CDR3 sequences were aligned to IMGT reference sequences. For a sequence to be retained, a match of at least six nucleotides to both a V gene segment and a J gene segment was required. A rearrangement was called productive if the CDR3 had no stop codons and remained in frame with V and J, and every other rearrangement was called non-productive. Following IMGT convention, CDR3 was defined as the stretch from the second conserved V-encoded cysteine to the conserved J-encoded phenylalanine. In an earlier analysis of roughly 580 of the donors, sequences lacking an unambiguous match to a single V gene segment were excluded. In an earlier analysis of almost 600 of the donors, a V segment was called functional when productive rearrangements were above 56.7%, and segregating when the standard deviation between donors exceeded 5%. To diagnose cytomegalovirus status from the catalog of TCR beta chain sequences, a statistical classification framework was built. In a later analysis, TCR nucleotide sequences were compared against IMGT/GENE-DB human TR gene sequences so that V and J genes could be assigned. The TCRdist pipeline was used in a later analysis to assign CDR3 sequences and most-parsimonious VDJ recombination scenarios. In a later analysis, each TCR beta chain was defined by its CDR3 amino acid sequence together with its V-gene family, and reads lacking a unique V-gene family were excluded. To address suspected cross-contamination and a sequencing artifact, a later analysis removed approximately 600 highly shared, low-generation-probability nucleotide sequences. In a later analysis, a clonal expansion index for each public chain was calculated from normalized within-repertoire ranks of inferred template counts. Generation probabilities in a later analysis came from a VDJ recombination model fitted to out-of-frame rearrangements, and those results were checked against IGoR. In a later analysis, hypergeometric tests were used to score TCR-TCR, TCR-HLA and TCR-CMV co-occurrence, with a repertoire-size bias correction applied to TCR pairs. To estimate false discovery rates, a later analysis permuted the HLA or CMV assignments 20 times. In a later analysis, co-occurring TCRs were grouped using DBSCAN, with TCRdist sequence similarity added in when clustering inside HLA-allele-positive subsets. Co-occurrence clustering excluded repertoires with fewer than 30,000 or more than 120,000 public chains, plus five with anomalous nucleotide sharing. The source is immuneACCESS, and TCRdb retained only in-frame sequences with V and J called. Part of the clones is not carried over; for the studies checked, unresolved V genes explain less than half of this, and the remainder is unexplained. V, J and clone size are taken as reported in that table, and D and trimming were inferred from the DNA itself. Within this sample are around 190,000 clones, with around three quarters of them counted one time only. The ten largest clones add up to approximately 2% of the sample.

Trimming costs V 4 bases and J 8 bases, and their ends lie 9 bases apart. The germline V gene gives CDR1 as SGHRS and CDR2 as YFSETQ. Inclusive of the bounding cysteine and phenylalanine, the CDR3 is 12 residues long. Left in the record is the CDR3 DNA by itself, 36 bases read in frame from the first base. In total, just over 650 healthy bone marrow donors made up the cohort. All cohort members were sampled while nominally healthy, although unrecorded immune exposures were likely present. The donor was CMV seronegative and belonged to the group of 350 or so seronegative cohort members. A peripheral blood sample was provided by each donor, and peripheral blood mononuclear cells were used for TCR beta sequencing. The Qiagen DNeasy Blood Extraction Kit was used to extract genomic DNA from the blood cell samples. Concerning this clone itself: Its antigen is not yet known. No base qualities exist here, and no much larger clone lies one base off it.

The receptor was isolated from a man younger than 45 in good health and CMV-seronegative. The chain is encoded by TRBV5-1 joined to TRBJ2-2; a weak D assignment points to TRBD2 (5 bases agree). The material sequenced was PBMCs. The CDR3 protein is CASSRTLGELFF. The bases are TGCGCCAGCAGCAGGACTTTGGGGGAGCTGTTTTTT.